This T cell receptor (beta chain) was profiled in a study of shared clonotypes between healthy human individuals. Study-wide results and limits: Across a few donors, naive CD4 shared 5% to 6.5%, naive CD8 around 3.5%, memory CD4 approximately 2.5%, memory CD8 0.4%.

Profiling relied on immunoSEQ multiplex PCR, and the TCRdb table lists in-frame clones only, not all of them. The sample holds about 2.3 million clones; more than 80% are singletons and the top ten take 0.39%. This CDR3 is built from 13 residues. Germline lookup yields CDR1 SQVTM and CDR2 ANQGSEA. The V end was cut by 5 bases, the J end by 6 bases, with 16 bases between. Notes on this clone: Its antigen remains unidentified.

The sample consisted of naive CD4+ T cells from PBMCs. Subset: CD45RA+ positively selected. The receptor was isolated from a man between 18 and 29 years old in good health. Some clones in this sample may be carry-over from other donors' samples. The chain carries TRBV29-1 and TRBJ1-2, with D unclear. DNA of the CDR3: TGCAGCGTTTCTTCTGTCGAACCGCATGGCTACACCTTC. This translates into CSVSSVEPHGYTF.